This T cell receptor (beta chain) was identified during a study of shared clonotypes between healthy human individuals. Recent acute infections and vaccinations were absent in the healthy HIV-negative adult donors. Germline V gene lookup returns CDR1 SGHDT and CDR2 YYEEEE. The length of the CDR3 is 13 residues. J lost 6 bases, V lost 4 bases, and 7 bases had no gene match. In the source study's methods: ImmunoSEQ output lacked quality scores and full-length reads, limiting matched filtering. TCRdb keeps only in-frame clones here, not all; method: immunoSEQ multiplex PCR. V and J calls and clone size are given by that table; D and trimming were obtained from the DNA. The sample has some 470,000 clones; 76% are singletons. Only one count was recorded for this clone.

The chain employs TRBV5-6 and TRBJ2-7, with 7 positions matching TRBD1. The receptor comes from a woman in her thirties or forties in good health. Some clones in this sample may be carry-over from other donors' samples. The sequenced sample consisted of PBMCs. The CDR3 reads CASSLGQAGEQYF. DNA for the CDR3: TGTGCCAGCAGCCTTGGACAGGCTGGCGAGCAGTACTTC. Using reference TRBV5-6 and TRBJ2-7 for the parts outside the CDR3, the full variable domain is DAGVTQSPTHLIKTRGQQVTLRCSPKSGHDTVSWYQQALGQGPQFIFQYYEEEERQRGNFPDRFSGHQFPNYSSELNVNALLLGDSALYLCASSLGQAGEQYFGPGTRLTVT.